This T cell receptor beta chain was identified in a study of blood T cell repertoires in COVID-19. Overall study context: Acute and convalescent COVID-19 samples came from the United States, Italy and Spain. From T cells, B-cell-depleted T cells, or PBMCs came the material, which was cDNA or gDNA.

The data were produced by immunoSEQ multiplex PCR, yet TCRdb's version contains in-frame clones alone and is incomplete. The data show around 220,000 clones, 87% seen once. The V gene's germline CDR1 is ENHRY and CDR2 SYGVKD. V lost 6 bases, J lost 2 bases, and 13 bases lay in between. The CDR3 has 14 amino acids. This TCR came from a man between 40 and 49 years old with active or convalescent COVID-19. The specimen was peripheral blood. This sequence joins TRBV10-3 and TRBJ1-2; perhaps TRBD1 as D (5 bases). The CDR3, as DNA: TGTGCCATCAGCAGGGAATCTGAGAACTATGGCTACACCTTC. This translates into CAISRESENYGYTF.